The 23 T cell receptor beta chains listed next were all sequenced from one sample in a study of blood T cell repertoires in COVID-19. Measured with immunoSEQ multiplex PCR; TCRdb has only the in-frame clones, and not every one. The sample comprises hundreds of thousands of clones, 90% of which are singletons, and 0.87% rests with the top ten. The sequencing sample was made of PBMCs or T cells enriched from blood (not recorded which). The receptor set was obtained from a man aged 50 to 60 who had been exposed to COVID-19.

V and J are TRBV11-3 and TRBJ1-1; 8 bases agree with TRBD1. V shed 4 bases, J shed 3 bases, and the junction held 7 bases outside the gene matches. This CDR3 has 15 amino acids. The germline CDR1 and CDR2 sequences are SGHNT and YENEEA. The chain's CDR3 is CASSYVRGPDTEAFF. The CDR3 nucleotides are TGTGCCAGCAGCTACGTCAGGGGGCCCGACACTGAAGCTTTCTTT.

V is TRBV5-1 and J is TRBJ1-5; 10 bases are shared with TRBD1. Germline CDR1 is SGHRS and CDR2 is YFSETQ. The CDR3 totals 15 residues. V lost 0 bases and J lost 6; bases outside the gene matches: 3. CDR3 sequence: CASSLGQGAGQPQHF. The CDR3 DNA is TGCGCCAGCAGCTTGGGACAGGGGGCTGGTCAGCCCCAGCATTTT.

V usage is TRBV7-9 and J usage is TRBJ1-3; D is uncertain. Germline CDR1 and CDR2: SEHNR and FQNEAQ (reference sequence). V lost 5 bases, J lost 4 bases, and 15 bases lay in between. The length of the CDR3 is 15 residues. CDR3 sequence (DNA): TGTGCCAGCAGCCTGAGCCGCACTACCGGAAACACCATATATTTT. Translation: CASSLSRTTGNTIYF. The whole variable domain, filled in from reference TRBV7-9 and TRBJ1-3, reads DTGVSQNPRHKITKRGQNVTFRCDPISEHNRLYWYRQTLGQGPEFLTYFQNEAQLEKSRLLSDRFSAERPKGSFSTLEIQRTEQGDSAMYLCASSLSRTTGNTIYFGEGSWLTVV.

Here the CDR3 reads CASSLGATSTDTQYF. The CDR3 region has the DNA TGTGCCAGCAGCTTAGGGGCTACTAGCACAGATACGCAGTATTTT. The rearrangement joins TRBV7-3 to TRBJ2-3; possibly TRBD1 for D (5 bases). Looked up from germline, CDR1 is SGHTA and CDR2 is FQGTGA. Trimming left V 2 bases short and J 0 bases short, with 9 bases between. The CDR3 totals 15 residues.

The rearrangement links TRBV2 to TRBJ1-5, with TRBD1 as a possible D gene (5 bases). Trimming removed 5 bases from V and 2 bases from J, with 13 bases in between. Germline V lookup: CDR1 SNHLY, CDR2 FYNNEI. The CDR3 totals 15 residues. CDR3 amino acids: CASSPRGVGNQPQHF. CDR3 nucleotide sequence: TGTGCCAGCAGTCCAAGGGGTGTGGGCAATCAGCCCCAGCATTTT.

V gene TRBV7-9 combines with J gene TRBJ2-7; TRBD2 matches 8 bases. This CDR3 has 13 amino acids. Germline V gene sequence: CDR1 SEHNR, CDR2 FQNEAQ (reference sequence). J gave up 6 bases and V 5 bases, and 6 bases lay outside the gene matches. DNA for the CDR3: TGTGCCAGCAGCACCAGCGGGAGCTCCGAGCAGTACGTC. Its translation is CASSTSGSSEQYV.

The chain uses TRBV4-2 and TRBJ2-1; D unclear. CDR1 and CDR2 from the germline V gene are LGHNA and YNFKEQ. V gave up 2 bases and J gave up 8 bases, with 7 bases separating them. This CDR3 region has 12 residues. The CDR3 DNA reads TGTGCCAGCAGCCAACTTAAATATGAGCAGTTCTTC. Its protein product is CASSQLKYEQFF.

The CDR3 bases are TGTGCCAGCTCACCATGGGGGGGGTCCTACAATGAGCAGTTCTTC. Its protein is CASSPWGGSYNEQFF. The chain combines TRBV18 with TRBJ2-1, with TRBD2 identical over 7 bases. The V gene's germline CDR1 is KGHSH and CDR2 LQKENI. The CDR3 contains 15 residues. Trimming removed 2 bases from V and 1 base from J; junction bases left unmatched: 2.

V gene TRBV11-2 combines with J gene TRBJ1-1; perhaps TRBD1 as D (5 bases). The CDR3 runs 13 residues. Germline assignment: CDR1 SGHAT and CDR2 FQNNGV. V was cut by 5 bases and J by 6 bases, with 13 bases left in between. CDR3 DNA: TGTGCCAGCAGCCAAGTGACAGTGCCTGAAGCTTTCTTT. Protein: CASSQVTVPEAFF.

V is TRBV18 and J is TRBJ1-4; 8 positions agree with TRBD1. From germline, CDR1 is KGHSH and CDR2 LQKENI. CDR3 length: 14 amino acids. J gave up 6 bases and V 4 bases, and 4 bases lay outside the gene matches. The CDR3 sequence is CASSRQGKDEKLFF. The CDR3 DNA sequence: TGTGCCAGCTCACGACAGGGGAAGGATGAAAAACTGTTTTTT.

The chain joins TRBV28 to TRBJ1-4; TRBD1 matches at 7 bases. The CDR3 totals 15 residues. V shed 5 bases and J 8 bases; nucleotides not matched to a gene: 11. Germline V gene lookup returns CDR1 MDHEN and CDR2 SYDVKM. Here the CDR3 reads CASSPRQGKSEKLFF. The CDR3 DNA reads TGTGCCAGCAGTCCCAGACAGGGTAAGTCGGAAAAACTGTTTTTT. Complete variable domain (other parts from reference TRBV28 and TRBJ1-4): DVKVTQSSRYLVKRTGEKVFLECVQDMDHENMFWYRQDPGLGLRLIYFSYDVKMKEKGDIPEGYSVSREKKERFSLILESASTNQTSMYLCASSPRQGKSEKLFFGSGTQLSVL.

This clone was seen a single time. This rearrangement joins TRBV5-4 to TRBJ2-1; 10 bases map to TRBD1. Per germline, CDR1 SGHNT and CDR2 YYREEE (reference sequence). After removal of 4 bases from V and 10 bases from J, the junction contained 5 bases not matched to a gene. This CDR3 has 13 residues. The CDR3 protein is CASSPGQGREQFF. The CDR3 region has the DNA TGTGCCAGCAGCCCGGGACAGGGGCGGGAGCAGTTCTTC.

This rearrangement joins TRBV18 to TRBJ1-2; 9 positions agree with TRBD1. CDR3 size: 16 residues. The junction had 7 bases not matched to a gene; V was cut back by 3 bases and J by 2 bases. Germline V CDR1 and CDR2: KGHSH, LQKENI. The chain's CDR3 is CASSPGTGRLNYGYTF. In nucleotides, the CDR3 is TGTGCCAGCTCACCGGGGACAGGGCGCTTAAACTATGGCTACACCTTC.

The V gene is TRBV24-1, the J gene TRBJ1-2; D unresolved. This CDR3 spans 14 amino acids. The V and J ends lost 3 bases and 3 bases respectively, with 10 bases between them. CDR1 is KGHDR and CDR2 is SFDVKD in the germline V gene. The chain's CDR3 is CATSDPAADYGYTF. The CDR3 DNA reads TGTGCCACCAGTGATCCTGCCGCGGACTATGGCTACACCTTC.

The V call is TRBV27, the J call TRBJ2-7, with TRBD2 matching over 10 bases. The CDR3 extends over 15 amino acids. Germline-derived CDR1 and CDR2 are MNHEY and SMNVEV (reference sequence). J gave up 1 base and V 3 bases, and 3 bases lay outside the gene matches. CDR3 in DNA: TGTGCCAGCAGTTTGAGCGGGAGGGGTTCCTACGAGCAGTACGTC. It codes for CASSLSGRGSYEQYV.

The gene calls are TRBV7-2 and TRBJ1-6; perhaps TRBD1 as D (6 bases). The CDR3 is 16 amino acids. Germline lookup yields CDR1 SGHTA and CDR2 FQGNSA. With 7 bases removed from V and 5 bases from J, the gap between germline ends came to 18 bases. CDR3 DNA sequence: TGTGCCAGCACCGGGCCCCAGGGGACGAATAATTCACCCCTCCACTTT. Protein sequence: CASTGPQGTNNSPLHF. The full variable domain, rest sourced from reference TRBV7-2 and TRBJ1-6, is GAGVSQSPSNKVTEKGKDVELRCDPISGHTALYWYRQSLGQGLEFLIYFQGNSAPDKSGLPSDRFSAERTGGSVSTLTIQRTQQEDSAVYLCASTGPQGTNNSPLHFGNGTRLTVT.

The V and J genes are TRBV28 and TRBJ1-1; no reliable D call. The CDR3 contains 13 residues. Germline CDR1 and CDR2: MDHEN and SYDVKM. Between the trimmed V and J ends, which lost 3 bases and 8 bases, there was a span of 13 bases. The CDR3 nucleotides are TGTGCCAGCAGTTTGTTCCTCGGGAAAGAAGCTTTCTTT. It translates to CASSLFLGKEAFF. The entire variable domain, with the rest obtained from reference TRBV28 and TRBJ1-1, is as follows: DVKVTQSSRYLVKRTGEKVFLECVQDMDHENMFWYRQDPGLGLRLIYFSYDVKMKEKGDIPEGYSVSREKKERFSLILESASTNQTSMYLCASSLFLGKEAFFGQGTRLTVV.

This clone has just one count. The chain combines TRBV5-1 with TRBJ2-7, with D possibly TRBD1 on 5 matching bases. This CDR3 region has 13 residues. Per the germline V gene, CDR1 is SGHRS and CDR2 is YFSETQ. Trimming removed 4 bases from V and 5 bases from J, with 13 bases in between. The CDR3 region is CASSTIPGHEQYV. The CDR3 bases are TGCGCCAGCAGCACGATACCAGGGCACGAGCAGTACGTC.

This rearrangement joins TRBV18 to TRBJ2-7, with 7 bases fitting TRBD1. Germline lookup yields CDR1 KGHSH and CDR2 LQKENI. CDR3 length: 13 residues. V was pared by 6 bases and J by 3 bases, with 5 bases of the junction left unmatched. The DNA for the CDR3 is TGTGCCAGCTCTCCGGGACAGAACTACGAGCAGTACTTC. Amino acids: CASSPGQNYEQYF.

This rearrangement joins TRBV29-1 to TRBJ1-4; unclear D gene. Trimming took 6 bases from V and 7 from J, leaving 12 bases between them. The CDR3 consists of 12 residues. CDR1 and CDR2 from the germline V gene are SQVTM and ANQGSEA. For the CDR3, the DNA is TGCAGCGTAGGGAGTGGGTCTGAAAAACTGTTTTTT. Translated, it gives CSVGSGSEKLFF.

This clone appeared a few times. V is TRBV3-1 (or the pseudogene TRBV3-2) and J is TRBJ2-5, with TRBD1 identical over 7 bases. The CDR3 sequence is 13 residues long. Per germline, CDR1 LGHDT and CDR2 YNNKEL (reference sequence). The junction had 8 bases not matched to a gene; V was cut back by 4 bases and J by 9 bases. In nucleotides, the CDR3 is TGTGCCAGCAGCCCGACAGGGACAAGGTCCCAGTACTTC. It specifies CASSPTGTRSQYF.

The chain combines TRBV18 with TRBJ2-5; no clear D. CDR1 and CDR2 (germline): KGHSH, LQKENI. Trimming took 0 bases from V and 8 from J, leaving 7 bases between them. CDR3 size: 12 residues. DNA for the CDR3: TGTGCCAGCTCACCACCGCAACTCACCCAGTACTTC. Amino acid sequence: CASSPPQLTQYF.

This clone has only one observation. The chain has TRBV5-6 and TRBJ2-3, with 9 bases fitting TRBD2. V was clipped by 4 bases and J by 6 bases; unmatched bases: 12. Germline CDR1 and CDR2: SGHDT and YYEEEE. The CDR3 is 16 amino acids. CDR3 amino acids: CASSPPSGALKDTQYF. The CDR3 region has the DNA TGTGCCAGCAGCCCCCCTAGCGGGGCTCTCAAGGATACGCAGTATTTT. The variable domain in full, completed from reference TRBV5-6 and TRBJ2-3, reads DAGVTQSPTHLIKTRGQQVTLRCSPKSGHDTVSWYQQALGQGPQFIFQYYEEEERQRGNFPDRFSGHQFPNYSSELNVNALLLGDSALYLCASSPPSGALKDTQYFGPGTRLTVL.